This T cell receptor (beta chain) was obtained from a study of cytomegalovirus exposure and HLA in healthy donors. V was cut by 3 bases and J by 5 bases, with 10 bases left in between. The CDR3 sequence is 13 residues long. Germline CDR1 MNHNS, CDR2 SASEGT. Points from the study as a whole: One variant, a missense change in DCLRE1C, was linked in a later analysis to TCR beta V- and J-gene trimming. It was shown in a later analysis that HLA-associated TCR beta chains were more clonally expanded than other, equally common chains. According to reports, the classifier identified cytomegalovirus status with high specificity and sensitivity.

A multiplex PCR was run with 60 Vbeta primers and 13 Jbeta primers. Some clones are missing from TCRdb's copy, which holds only in-frame ones; the method was immunoSEQ multiplex PCR. The profile shows 150,000 to 200,000 clones, roughly 80% of them singletons. Concerning this clone: Its antigen remains unidentified.

The chain carries TRBV6-1 and TRBJ2-5, with a weak D call TRBD2 (5 bases). The receptor comes from a woman between 50 and 59 years old in good health and CMV-seronegative. The sample comprised PBMCs. Written as DNA, the CDR3 is TGTGCCAGCAGTGAGGGGAGAATGGAGACCCAGTACTTC. This encodes CASSEGRMETQYF.